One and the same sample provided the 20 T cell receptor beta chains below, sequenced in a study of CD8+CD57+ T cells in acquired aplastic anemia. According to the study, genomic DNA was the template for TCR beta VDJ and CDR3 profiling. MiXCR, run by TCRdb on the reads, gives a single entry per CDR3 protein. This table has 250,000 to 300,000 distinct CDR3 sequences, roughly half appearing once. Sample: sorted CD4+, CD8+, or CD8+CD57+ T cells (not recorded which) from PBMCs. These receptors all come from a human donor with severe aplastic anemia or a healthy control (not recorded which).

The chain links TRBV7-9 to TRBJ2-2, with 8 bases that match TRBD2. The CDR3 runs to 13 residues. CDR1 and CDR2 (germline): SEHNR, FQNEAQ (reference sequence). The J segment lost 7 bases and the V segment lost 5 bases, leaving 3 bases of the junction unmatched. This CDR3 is CASSVGLDGELFF. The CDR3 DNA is TGTGCCAGCAGCGTGGGACTAGACGGGGAGCTGTTTTTT.

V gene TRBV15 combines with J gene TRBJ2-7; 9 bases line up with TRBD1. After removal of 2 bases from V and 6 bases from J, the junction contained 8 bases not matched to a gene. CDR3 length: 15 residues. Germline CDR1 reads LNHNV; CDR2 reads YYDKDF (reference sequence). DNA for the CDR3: TGTGCCACCAGCAGAAGTCCCGGGACAGGGTTCGAGCAGTACTTC. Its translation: CATSRSPGTGFEQYF.

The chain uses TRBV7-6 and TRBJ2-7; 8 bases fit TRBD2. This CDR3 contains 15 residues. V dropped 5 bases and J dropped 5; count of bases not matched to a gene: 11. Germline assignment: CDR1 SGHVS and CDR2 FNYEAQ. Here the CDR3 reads CASSPPGLAGHEQYF. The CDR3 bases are TGTGCCAGCAGCCCCCCCGGACTAGCCGGCCACGAGCAGTACTTC.

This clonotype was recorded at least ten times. The CDR3 here is CSAPTGISGNTIYF. The CDR3 DNA reads TGCAGTGCTCCTACAGGGATTTCTGGAAACACCATATATTTT. This chain joins TRBV20-1 and TRBJ1-3; possibly TRBD1 for D (6 bases). The germline V and J ends were trimmed by 5 bases and 1 base, with 12 bases remaining between them. The CDR3 consists of 14 residues. The germline CDR1 and CDR2 sequences are DFQATT and SNEGSKA (reference sequence).

CDR3: CASTGLQGKYQETQYF. The DNA for the CDR3 is TGTGCCAGCACCGGGTTACAAGGAAAGTACCAAGAGACCCAGTACTTC. This chain links TRBV9 with TRBJ2-5, with D hard to call. Germline values: CDR1 SGDLS, CDR2 YYNGEE. Trimming took 6 bases from V and 0 from J, leaving 18 bases between them. This CDR3 comprises 16 residues.

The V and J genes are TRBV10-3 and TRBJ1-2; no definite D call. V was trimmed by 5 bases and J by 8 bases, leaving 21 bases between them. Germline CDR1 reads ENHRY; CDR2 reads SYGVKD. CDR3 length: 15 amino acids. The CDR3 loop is CAISRSTYAGSGYTF. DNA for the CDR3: TGTGCCATCAGTAGGTCGACGTACGCCGGATCGGGCTACACCTTC.

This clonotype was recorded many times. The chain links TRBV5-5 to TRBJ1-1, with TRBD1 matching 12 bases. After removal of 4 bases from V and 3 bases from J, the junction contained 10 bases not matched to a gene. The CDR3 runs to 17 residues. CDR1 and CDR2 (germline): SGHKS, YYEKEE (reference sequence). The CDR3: CASSHPGQGARDTEAFF. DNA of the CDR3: TGTGCCAGCAGCCACCCGGGACAGGGGGCTCGGGACACTGAAGCTTTCTTT.

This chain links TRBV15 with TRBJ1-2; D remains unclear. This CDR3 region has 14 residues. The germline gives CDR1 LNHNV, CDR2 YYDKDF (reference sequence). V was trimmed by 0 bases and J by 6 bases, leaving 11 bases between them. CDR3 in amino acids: CATSRETGVDGYTF. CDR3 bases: TGTGCCACCAGCAGAGAAACCGGCGTGGATGGCTACACCTTC.

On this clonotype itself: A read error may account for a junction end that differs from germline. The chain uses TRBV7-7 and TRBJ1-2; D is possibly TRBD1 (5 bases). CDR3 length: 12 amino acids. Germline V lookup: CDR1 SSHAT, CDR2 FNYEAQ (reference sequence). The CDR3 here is CASSFGDYGYSF. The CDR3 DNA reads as TGTGCTAGCAGCTTTGGGGACTATGGCTACTCCTTC.

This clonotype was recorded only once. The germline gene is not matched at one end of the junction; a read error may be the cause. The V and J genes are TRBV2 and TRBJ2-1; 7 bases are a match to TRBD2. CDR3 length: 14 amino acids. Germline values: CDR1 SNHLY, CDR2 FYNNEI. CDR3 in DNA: TGTGCCAGCAGTCAAGCGGGGTCCCTCGGTGAGCAGTTCTTC. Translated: CASSQAGSLGEQFF. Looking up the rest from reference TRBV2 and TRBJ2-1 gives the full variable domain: EPEVTQTPSHQVTQMGQEVILRCVPISNHLYFYWYRQILGQKVEFLVSFYNNEISEKSEIFDDQFSVERPDGSNFTLKIRSTKLEDSAMYFCASSQAGSLGEQFFGPGTRLTVL.

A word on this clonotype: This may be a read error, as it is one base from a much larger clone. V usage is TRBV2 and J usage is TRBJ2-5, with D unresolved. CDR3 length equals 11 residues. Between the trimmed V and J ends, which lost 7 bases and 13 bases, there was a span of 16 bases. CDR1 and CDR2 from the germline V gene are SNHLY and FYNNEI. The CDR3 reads CASTVSWSLYF. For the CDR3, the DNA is TGTGCCAGCACAGTTAGTTGGTCCCTGTACTTC.

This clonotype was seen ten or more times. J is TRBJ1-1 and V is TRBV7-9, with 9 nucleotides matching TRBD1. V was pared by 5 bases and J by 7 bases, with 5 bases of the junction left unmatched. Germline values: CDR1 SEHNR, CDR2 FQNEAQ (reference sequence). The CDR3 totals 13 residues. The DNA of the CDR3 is TGTGCCAGCAGCCTAACGACAGGGGGTGAAGCTTTCTTT. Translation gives CASSLTTGGEAFF.

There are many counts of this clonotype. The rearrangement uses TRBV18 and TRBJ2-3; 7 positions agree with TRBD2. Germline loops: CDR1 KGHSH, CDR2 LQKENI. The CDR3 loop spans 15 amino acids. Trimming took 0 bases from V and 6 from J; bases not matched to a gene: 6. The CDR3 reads CASSPPRTSMDTQYF. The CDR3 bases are TGTGCCAGCTCACCACCTAGGACTAGTATGGATACGCAGTATTTT.

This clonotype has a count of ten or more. CDR3 in amino acids: CASSLGQGAFGQFF. The DNA for the CDR3 is TGTGCCAGCAGCCTAGGACAGGGGGCTTTTGGGCAGTTCTTC. The chain recombines TRBV14 with TRBJ2-1; 11 bases fit TRBD1. The CDR3 runs to 14 residues. Germline lookup yields CDR1 SGHDN and CDR2 FVKESK. With V trimmed by 4 bases and J by 12 bases, 8 bases remained unmatched. Drawing the rest from reference TRBV14 and TRBJ2-1, the complete variable domain is EAGVTQFPSHSVIEKGQTVTLRCDPISGHDNLYWYRRVMGKEIKFLLHFVKESKQDESGMPNNRFLAERTGGTYSTLKVQPAELEDSGVYFCASSLGQGAFGQFFGPGTRLTVL.

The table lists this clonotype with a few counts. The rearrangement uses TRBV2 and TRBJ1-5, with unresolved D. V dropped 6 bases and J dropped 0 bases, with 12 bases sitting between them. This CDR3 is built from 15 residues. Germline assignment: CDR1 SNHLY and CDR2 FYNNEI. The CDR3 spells CASRGIAYSNQPQHF. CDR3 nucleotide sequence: TGTGCCAGCAGAGGAATAGCCTATAGCAATCAGCCCCAGCATTTT.

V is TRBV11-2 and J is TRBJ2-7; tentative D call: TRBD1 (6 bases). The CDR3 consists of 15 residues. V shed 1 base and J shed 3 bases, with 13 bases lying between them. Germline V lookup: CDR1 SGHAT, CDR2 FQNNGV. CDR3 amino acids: CASSLAQGMLYEQYF. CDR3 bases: TGTGCCAGCAGCTTAGCACAGGGAATGCTCTACGAGCAGTACTTC.

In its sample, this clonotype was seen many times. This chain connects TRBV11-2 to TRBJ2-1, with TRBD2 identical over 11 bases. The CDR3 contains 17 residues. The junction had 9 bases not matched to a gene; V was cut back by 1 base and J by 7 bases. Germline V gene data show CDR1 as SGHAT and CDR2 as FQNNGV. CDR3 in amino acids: CASSLVGLAGGGNEQFF. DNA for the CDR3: TGTGCCAGCAGCTTAGTGGGGCTAGCGGGGGGTGGTAATGAGCAGTTCTTC.

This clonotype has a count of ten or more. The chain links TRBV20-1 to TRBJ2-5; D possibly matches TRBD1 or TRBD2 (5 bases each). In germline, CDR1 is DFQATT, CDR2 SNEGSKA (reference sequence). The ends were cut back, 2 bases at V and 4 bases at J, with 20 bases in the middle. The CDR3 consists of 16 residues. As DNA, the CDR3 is TGCAGTGCTAGACGAGGACACGCCGGGAAATTAGAGACCCAGTACTTC. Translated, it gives CSARRGHAGKLETQYF.

CDR3 nucleotides: TGTGCCAGCAGTTACAGGACCCAGGGTAGAGACACTGAAGCTTTCTTT. The encoded protein is CASSYRTQGRDTEAFF. The chain joins TRBV6-1 to TRBJ1-1; D may be TRBD1 (5 bases). CDR1 is MNHNS, CDR2 SASEGT, per germline. V gave up 5 bases and J gave up 3 bases, with 19 bases separating them. The CDR3 contains 16 residues.

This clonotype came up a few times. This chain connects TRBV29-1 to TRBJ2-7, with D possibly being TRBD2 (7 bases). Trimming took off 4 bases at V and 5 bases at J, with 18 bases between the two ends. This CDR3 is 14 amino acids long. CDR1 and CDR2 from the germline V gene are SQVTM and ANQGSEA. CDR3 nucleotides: TGCAGCGTTGTCCCGAGGGGGGCGGGGGACGAGCAGTACTTC. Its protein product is CSVVPRGAGDEQYF.